This entry features one T cell receptor (beta chain) sequence. Its antigen has not been determined. No base-level quality is on record; no much larger clone is a single base apart. Looking up the germline V gene (reference sequence) yields CDR1 SEHNR and CDR2 FQNEAQ. The CDR3 holds 15 amino acids from the cysteine to the phenylalanine. The CDR3 DNA has 45 bases and is translated from base 1. Compared with germline, V lacks 5 bases and J lacks 6 bases; bases without a gene match: 8. TCRbeta CDR3 regions were amplified from genomic DNA using the immunoSEQ Assay, a bias-controlled multiplex PCR. On the authors' methods: The number of nucleated cells in each sample was estimated from the amplification of reference gene primers within the assay. To quantify the absolute abundance of each unique TCRbeta CDR3 rearrangement, sequence reads were collapsed and filtered. For each sample, productive Simpson clonality was calculated as the square root of Simpson's diversity index over productive rearrangements. This is the immuneACCESS table as TCRdb keeps it, with only in-frame sequences that have V and J called. A part of the clones is gone; compared with another copy, unresolved V genes explain less than half, and the rest is unexplained. V and J calls and clone size are given by that table; D and trimming were obtained from the DNA. In this sample the table shows under 300,000 clones, about 93% of which occur a single time. 1.9% of the sample rests with the top ten.

These data come from a study of blood T cell repertoires in COVID-19 (dated by TCRdb to 2019 to 2021). With regard to the full study: Collaborator samples came from the United States, Italy and Spain and covered acute and convalescent phases of COVID-19. Subjects who had been exposed to COVID-19, were actively infected with it, or had recovered from it provided the deeply sampled blood TCRbeta repertoires that made up the dataset. Samples came from the ongoing ImmuneRACE study (first 160 participants) plus 1,254 subjects from 6 global collaborators. Nearly every sample came with metadata listing a de-identified subject ID, COVID-19 status, age in years and sex. Where available, HLA class I and class II types were obtained from metadata supplied by the sample provider rather than from assay-based typing. The repertoires were released in a freely available public database intended as a resource for research on the immune response to SARS-CoV-2. The prospective study material was composed of cDNA or gDNA derived from T cells, B-cell-depleted T cells, or PBMCs.

Points the paper makes about the study in general: The amount of clinical and demographic metadata varied by source and participant and was provided uncurated.

Participants in the prospective study were aged about 18 to 95 years, lived in about two dozen United States geographic areas, and enrolled through a virtual design. In the prospective study, cohorts were assigned on the basis of participant-reported clinical history obtained from a screening survey and a study questionnaire. Recovered participants in ImmuneRACE Cohort 3 were defined by two consecutive negative NP/OP PCR tests, clearance by a healthcare professional, or resolution of symptoms. Each participant in the prospective study had whole blood, serum and a nasopharyngeal or oropharyngeal swab collected by mobile phlebotomists. Participants in the prospective study had the option to provide additional blood draws and questionnaires over an approximately two-month period. Before DNA extraction, prospective study blood samples were shipped either frozen or at room temperature.

This receptor chain uses TRBV7-9 and TRBJ1-3; 9 bases in the junction line up with TRBD1. The clonotype comes from a woman aged 18-29 years who had recovered from COVID-19. Sequenced material: PBMCs or T cells enriched from blood (not recorded which). The CDR3 protein is CASSIQTGGKNTIYF. The DNA sequence reads TGTGCCAGCAGCATACAGACAGGGGGAAAAAACACCATATATTTT. Here the CDR3 is joined to the reference TRBV7-9 and TRBJ1-3 genes, and the full variable domain is: DTGVSQNPRHKITKRGQNVTFRCDPISEHNRLYWYRQTLGQGPEFLTYFQNEAQLEKSRLLSDRFSAERPKGSFSTLEIQRTEQGDSAMYLCASSIQTGGKNTIYFGEGSWLTVV.